The clone carrying this T cell receptor (beta chain) was counted only a few times. This sample was included in a study of T cells after yellow fever vaccination. Study in general: Where fractions had low cell numbers, libraries were prepared from them with the SMART-Seq v4 Ultra Low Input RNA kit.

UMIs and a universal primer site were added when TCR cDNA was made by 5'RACE template switching. MiXCR, applied by TCRdb to the 5' RACE reads, yields one record per CDR3 protein. The sample consists of roughly 320,000 distinct CDR3 sequences, about 10% of them appearing once. The CDR3 totals 16 residues. Germline values: CDR1 MNHEY, CDR2 SVGAGI. V dropped 6 bases and J dropped 0 bases, with 12 bases sitting between them. This chain uses TRBV6-5 with TRBJ1-6; TRBD1 is a possible D gene (5 bases). Sample: CD4+ T cells sorted from PBMCs, taken 45 days after the yellow fever booster vaccination. The sequence was collected from a man aged 18 to 30 who received the YFV17D yellow fever vaccine. CDR3 bases: TGTGCCAGCAGGACGACAGCAAGCTCCTATAATTCACCCCTCCACTTT. This gives the protein CASRTTASSYNSPLHF.